This T cell receptor (beta chain) was recorded in a study of shared clonotypes between healthy human individuals. Study observations and caveats: A handful of donors had approximately 4.6% of their naive CD4 clonotypes in common.

Investigators spread the genomic DNA of each subset evenly over several immunoSEQ plates. Clones were sequenced by immunoSEQ multiplex PCR, and TCRdb holds only the in-frame ones, with some missing. The profile shows about 1.5 million clones, roughly 97% of them singletons. A word on this clone: What it binds is not known.

Looked up from germline, CDR1 is LNHNV and CDR2 is YYDKDF (reference sequence). Between the trimmed V and J ends, which lost 0 bases and 4 bases, there was a span of 15 bases. The CDR3 consists of 17 residues. This clonotype originated in a man younger than 45 in good health. The material sequenced was naive CD4+ T cells sorted from blood. The sample's subset: CD45RA+ positively selected. The chain is built from TRBV15 and TRBJ2-2; weak D call: TRBD1 (6 bases). The CDR3 sequence is CATSRDETGPVTGELFF. The CDR3, as DNA: TGTGCCACCAGCAGAGATGAGACAGGCCCGGTCACCGGGGAGCTGTTTTTT.